This TCR beta chain was sequenced in a study of OX40 agonist ivuxolimab in advanced cancers. Across the study: Patients' therapy was ivuxolimab, an antibody that acts as an agonist of OX40 (CD134). Three patients showed partial responses: one hepatocellular carcinoma and two cutaneous melanoma cases. General observations from the study: At doses 0.1 to 3.0 mg/kg, CD4+ and CD8+ clones expanded. Near-lowest levels of clonal expansion characterized partial responders at 0.1-3.0 mg/kg.

Trimming shortened V by 5 bases and J by 8 bases, and 18 bases separated the two germline ends. Germline lookup yields CDR1 MNHEY and CDR2 SVGAGI. The CDR3 runs 14 residues. Some clones are missing from TCRdb's copy, which holds only in-frame ones; the method was immunoSEQ multiplex PCR. The repertoire consists of about 65,000 clones, with over 75% occurring once and the leading ten covering over 0.35%. About this clone: Antigen: not known.

V is TRBV6-5 and J is TRBJ1-2, with D hard to call. This TCR came from an adult with an advanced solid tumor such as melanoma, head and neck, liver or kidney cancer. The specimen was CD4+ or CD8+ T cells sorted from blood, collected in a trial of the OX40 agonist ivuxolimab. CDR3 in amino acids: CASSTGPGREGYTF. The CDR3 DNA reads as TGTGCCAGCAGTACTGGGCCAGGACGTGAGGGCTACACCTTC.